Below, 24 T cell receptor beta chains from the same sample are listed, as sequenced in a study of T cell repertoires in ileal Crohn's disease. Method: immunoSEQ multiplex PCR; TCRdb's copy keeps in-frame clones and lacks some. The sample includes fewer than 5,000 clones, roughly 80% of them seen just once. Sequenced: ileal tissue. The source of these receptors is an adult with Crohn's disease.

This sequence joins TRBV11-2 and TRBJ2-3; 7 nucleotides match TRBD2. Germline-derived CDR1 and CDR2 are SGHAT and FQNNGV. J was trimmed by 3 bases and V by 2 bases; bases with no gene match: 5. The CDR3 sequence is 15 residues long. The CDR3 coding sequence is TGTGCCAGCAGCTTACTCGGGGGGACGACAGATACGCAGTATTTT. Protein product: CASSLLGGTTDTQYF.

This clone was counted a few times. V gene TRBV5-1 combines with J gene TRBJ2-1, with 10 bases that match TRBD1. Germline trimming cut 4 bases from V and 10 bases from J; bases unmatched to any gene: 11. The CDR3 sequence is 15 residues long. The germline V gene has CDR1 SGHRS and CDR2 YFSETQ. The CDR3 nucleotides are TGCGCCAGCAGCCCCTGGACAGGGGGGGTTGGAGAGCAGTTCTTC. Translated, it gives CASSPWTGGVGEQFF.

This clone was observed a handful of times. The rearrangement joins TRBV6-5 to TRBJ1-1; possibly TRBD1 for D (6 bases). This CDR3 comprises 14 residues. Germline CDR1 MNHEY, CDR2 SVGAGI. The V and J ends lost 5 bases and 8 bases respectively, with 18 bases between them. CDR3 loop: CASSHGGQGSEAFF. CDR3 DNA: TGTGCCAGCAGTCACGGGGGGCAGGGTTCGGAAGCTTTCTTT.

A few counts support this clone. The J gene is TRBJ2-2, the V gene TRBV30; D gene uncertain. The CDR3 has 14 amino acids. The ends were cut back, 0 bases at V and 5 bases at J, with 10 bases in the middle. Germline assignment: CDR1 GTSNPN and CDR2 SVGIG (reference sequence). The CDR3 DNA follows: TGTGCCTGGAGTGTTGGTCGGAGTACCGGGGAGCTGTTTTTT. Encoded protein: CAWSVGRSTGELFF.

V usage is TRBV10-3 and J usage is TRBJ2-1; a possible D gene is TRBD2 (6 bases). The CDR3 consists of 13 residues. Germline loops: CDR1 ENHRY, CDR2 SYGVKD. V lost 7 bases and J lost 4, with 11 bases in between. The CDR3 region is CAIKGGDYNEQFF. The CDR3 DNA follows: TGTGCCATCAAGGGCGGGGATTACAATGAGCAGTTCTTC.

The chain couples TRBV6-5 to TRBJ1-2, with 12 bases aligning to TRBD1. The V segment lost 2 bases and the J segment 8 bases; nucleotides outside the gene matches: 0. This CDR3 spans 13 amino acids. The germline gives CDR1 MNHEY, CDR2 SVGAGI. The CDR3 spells CASSYGTGGGYTF. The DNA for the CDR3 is TGTGCCAGCAGTTACGGGACAGGGGGCGGCTACACCTTC.

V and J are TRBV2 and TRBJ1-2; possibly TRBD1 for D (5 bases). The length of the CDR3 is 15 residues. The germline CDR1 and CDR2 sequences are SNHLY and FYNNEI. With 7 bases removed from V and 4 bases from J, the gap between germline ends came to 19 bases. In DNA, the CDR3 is TGTGCCAGCAAGGAGTTACATCGGGGGACCTATGGCTACACCTTC. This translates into CASKELHRGTYGYTF.

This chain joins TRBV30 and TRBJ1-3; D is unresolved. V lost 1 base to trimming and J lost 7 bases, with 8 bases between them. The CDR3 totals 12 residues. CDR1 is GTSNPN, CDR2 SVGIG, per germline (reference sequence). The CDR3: CAWSGPGNTIYF. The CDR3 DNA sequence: TGTGCCTGGAGTGGACCGGGTAACACCATATATTTT.

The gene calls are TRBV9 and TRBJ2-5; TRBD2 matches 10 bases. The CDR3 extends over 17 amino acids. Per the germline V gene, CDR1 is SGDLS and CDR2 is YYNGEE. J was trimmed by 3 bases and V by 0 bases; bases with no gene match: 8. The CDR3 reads CASSVASGGVGEETQYF. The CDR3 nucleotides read TGTGCCAGCAGCGTAGCGAGCGGGGGGGTCGGGGAAGAGACCCAGTACTTC.

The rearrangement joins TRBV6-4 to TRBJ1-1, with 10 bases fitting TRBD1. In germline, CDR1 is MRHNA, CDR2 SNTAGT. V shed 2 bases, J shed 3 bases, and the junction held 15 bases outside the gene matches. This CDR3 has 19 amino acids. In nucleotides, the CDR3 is TGTGCCAGCAGTGACCGGGACAGGGGTCCGGCGGCGGGGGACACTGAAGCTTTCTTT. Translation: CASSDRDRGPAAGDTEAFF.

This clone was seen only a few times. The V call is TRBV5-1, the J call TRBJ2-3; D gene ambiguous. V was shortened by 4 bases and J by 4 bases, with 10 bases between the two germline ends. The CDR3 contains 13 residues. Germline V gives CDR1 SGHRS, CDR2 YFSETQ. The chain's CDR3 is CASSLDGSDTQYF. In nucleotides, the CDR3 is TGCGCCAGCAGCCTAGACGGGTCAGATACGCAGTATTTT.

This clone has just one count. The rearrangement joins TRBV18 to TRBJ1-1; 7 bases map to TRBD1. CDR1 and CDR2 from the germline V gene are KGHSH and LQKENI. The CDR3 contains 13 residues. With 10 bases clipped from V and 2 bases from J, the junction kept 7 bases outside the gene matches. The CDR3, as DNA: TGTGCCACCCGTTGGGACAGCAACACTGAAGCTTTCTTT. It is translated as CATRWDSNTEAFF.

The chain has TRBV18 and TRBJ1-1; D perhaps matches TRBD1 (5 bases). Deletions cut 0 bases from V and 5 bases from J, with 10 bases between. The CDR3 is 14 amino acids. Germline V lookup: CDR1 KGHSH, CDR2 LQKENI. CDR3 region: CASSPPGVPTEAFF. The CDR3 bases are TGTGCCAGCTCACCACCAGGGGTCCCAACTGAAGCTTTCTTT.

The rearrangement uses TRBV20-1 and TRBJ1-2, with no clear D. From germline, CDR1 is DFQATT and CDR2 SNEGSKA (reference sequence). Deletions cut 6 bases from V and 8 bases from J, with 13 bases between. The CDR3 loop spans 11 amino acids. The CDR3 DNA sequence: TGCAGTGCCCCCCAGGTAAGAGGCTACACCTTC. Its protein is CSAPQVRGYTF.

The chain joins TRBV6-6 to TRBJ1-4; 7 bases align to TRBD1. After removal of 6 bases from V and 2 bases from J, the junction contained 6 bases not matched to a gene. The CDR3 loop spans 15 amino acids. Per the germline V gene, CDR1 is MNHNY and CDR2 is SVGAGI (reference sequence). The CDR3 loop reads CASRLDRRTNEKLFF. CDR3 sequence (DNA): TGTGCCAGCAGGTTGGACAGGCGGACTAATGAAAAACTGTTTTTT.

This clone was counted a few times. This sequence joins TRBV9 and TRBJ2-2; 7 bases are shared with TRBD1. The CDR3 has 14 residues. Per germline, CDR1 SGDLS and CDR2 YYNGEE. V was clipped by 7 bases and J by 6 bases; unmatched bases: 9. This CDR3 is CASQRDRAPGELFF. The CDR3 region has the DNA TGTGCCAGCCAACGCGACAGGGCGCCCGGGGAGCTGTTTTTT.

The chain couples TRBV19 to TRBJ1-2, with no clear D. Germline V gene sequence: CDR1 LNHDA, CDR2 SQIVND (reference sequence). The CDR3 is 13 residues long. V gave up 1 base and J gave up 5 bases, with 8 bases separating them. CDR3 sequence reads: CASSIGYGYGYTF. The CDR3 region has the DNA TGTGCCAGTAGTATAGGGTACGGGTATGGCTACACCTTC.

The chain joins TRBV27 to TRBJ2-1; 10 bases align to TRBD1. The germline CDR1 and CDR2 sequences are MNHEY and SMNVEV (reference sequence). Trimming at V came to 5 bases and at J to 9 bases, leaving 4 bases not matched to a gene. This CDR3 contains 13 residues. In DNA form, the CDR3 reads TGTGCCAGCAGTCTAGGGACAGGGGTTGAGCAGTTCTTC. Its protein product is CASSLGTGVEQFF.

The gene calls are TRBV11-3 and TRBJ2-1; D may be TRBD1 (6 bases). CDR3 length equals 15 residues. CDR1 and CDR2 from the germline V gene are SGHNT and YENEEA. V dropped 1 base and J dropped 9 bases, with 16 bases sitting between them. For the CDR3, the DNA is TGTGCCAGCAGCTTAGTAACCGGACAGTATAGTGAGCAGTTCTTC. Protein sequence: CASSLVTGQYSEQFF.

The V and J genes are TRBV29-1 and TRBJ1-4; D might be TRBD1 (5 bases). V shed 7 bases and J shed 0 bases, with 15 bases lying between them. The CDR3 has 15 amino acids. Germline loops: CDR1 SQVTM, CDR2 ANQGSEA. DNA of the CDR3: TGCAGCGCCCGACCAGGGTCGTCAACTAATGAAAAACTGTTTTTT. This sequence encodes CSARPGSSTNEKLFF.

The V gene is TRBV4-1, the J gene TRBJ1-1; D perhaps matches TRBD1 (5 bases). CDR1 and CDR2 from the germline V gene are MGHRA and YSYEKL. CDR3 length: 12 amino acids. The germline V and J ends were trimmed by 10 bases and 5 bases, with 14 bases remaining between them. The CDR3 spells CATSRGDTEAFF. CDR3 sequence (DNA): TGCGCCACCAGTCGGGGGGATACTGAAGCTTTCTTT.

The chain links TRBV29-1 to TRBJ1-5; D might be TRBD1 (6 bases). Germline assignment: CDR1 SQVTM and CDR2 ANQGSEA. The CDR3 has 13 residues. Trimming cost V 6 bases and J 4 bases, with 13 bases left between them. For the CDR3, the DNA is TGCAGCGTGAGCGGGACAAGGAATCAGCCCCAGCATTTT. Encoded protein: CSVSGTRNQPQHF. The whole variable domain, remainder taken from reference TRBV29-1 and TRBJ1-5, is SAVISQKPSRDICQRGTSLTIQCQVDSQVTMMFWYRQQPGQSLTLIATANQGSEATYESGFVIDKFPISRPNLTFSTLTVSNMSPEDSSIYLCSVSGTRNQPQHFGDGTRLSIL.

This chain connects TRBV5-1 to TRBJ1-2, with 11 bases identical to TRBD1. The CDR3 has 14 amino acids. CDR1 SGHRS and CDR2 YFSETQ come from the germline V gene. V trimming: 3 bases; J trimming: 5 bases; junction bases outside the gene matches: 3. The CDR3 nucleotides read TGCGCCAGCAGCTCGGGACAGGGGGGGTATGGCTACACCTTC. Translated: CASSSGQGGYGYTF.

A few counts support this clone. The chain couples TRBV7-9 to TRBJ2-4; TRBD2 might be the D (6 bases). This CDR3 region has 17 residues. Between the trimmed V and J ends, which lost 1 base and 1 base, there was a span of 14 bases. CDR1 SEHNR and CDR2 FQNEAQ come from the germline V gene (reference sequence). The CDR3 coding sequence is TGTGCCAGCAGCTTAGGTGGAGGGAGTACGGCCAAAAACATTCAGTACTTC. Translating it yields CASSLGGGSTAKNIQYF. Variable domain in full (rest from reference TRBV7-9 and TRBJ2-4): DTGVSQNPRHKITKRGQNVTFRCDPISEHNRLYWYRQTLGQGPEFLTYFQNEAQLEKSRLLSDRFSAERPKGSFSTLEIQRTEQGDSAMYLCASSLGGGSTAKNIQYFGAGTRLSVL.